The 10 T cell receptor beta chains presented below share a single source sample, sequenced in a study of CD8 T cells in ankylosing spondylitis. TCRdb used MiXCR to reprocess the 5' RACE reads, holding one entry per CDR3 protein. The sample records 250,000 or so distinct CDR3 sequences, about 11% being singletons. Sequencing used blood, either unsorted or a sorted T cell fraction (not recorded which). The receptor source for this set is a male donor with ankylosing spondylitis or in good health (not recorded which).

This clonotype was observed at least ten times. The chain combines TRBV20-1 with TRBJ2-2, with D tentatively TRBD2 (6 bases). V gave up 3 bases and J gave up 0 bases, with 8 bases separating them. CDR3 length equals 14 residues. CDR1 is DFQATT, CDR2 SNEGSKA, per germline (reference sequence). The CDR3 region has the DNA TGCAGTGCTAGGCGGGGTTCGAACACCGGGGAGCTGTTTTTT. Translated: CSARRGSNTGELFF.

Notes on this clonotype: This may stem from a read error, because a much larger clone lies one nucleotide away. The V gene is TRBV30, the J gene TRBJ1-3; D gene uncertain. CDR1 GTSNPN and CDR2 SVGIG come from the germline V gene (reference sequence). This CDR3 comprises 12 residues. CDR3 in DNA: TGTGCCTGGATTAGTTCTGGAACCACCATATATTTT. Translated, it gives CAWISSGTTIYF.

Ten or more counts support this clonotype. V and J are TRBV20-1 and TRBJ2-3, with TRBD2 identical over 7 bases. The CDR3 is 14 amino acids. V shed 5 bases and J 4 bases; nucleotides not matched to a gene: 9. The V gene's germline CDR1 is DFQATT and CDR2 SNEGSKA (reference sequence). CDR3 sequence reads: CSAYGLGLADTQYF. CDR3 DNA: TGCAGTGCTTACGGACTAGGGTTGGCAGATACGCAGTATTTT.

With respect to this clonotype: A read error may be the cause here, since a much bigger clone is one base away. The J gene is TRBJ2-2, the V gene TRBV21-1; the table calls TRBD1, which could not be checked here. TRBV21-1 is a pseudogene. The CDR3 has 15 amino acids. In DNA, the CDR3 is TGTGCCAGAAGCCGGCGACAGGGAAACACCGGGGAGCTGTTTTTT. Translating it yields CARSRRQGNTGELFF.

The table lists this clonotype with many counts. The CDR3 loop reads CASKPQGAGNTEAFF. CDR3 nucleotide sequence: TGTGCCAGTAAACCACAGGGCGCGGGGAACACTGAAGCTTTCTTT. The chain recombines TRBV19 with TRBJ1-1; TRBD1 is a possible D gene (6 bases). V gave up 7 bases and J gave up 1 base, with 16 bases separating them. Germline-derived CDR1 and CDR2 are LNHDA and SQIVND (reference sequence). This CDR3 has 15 amino acids.

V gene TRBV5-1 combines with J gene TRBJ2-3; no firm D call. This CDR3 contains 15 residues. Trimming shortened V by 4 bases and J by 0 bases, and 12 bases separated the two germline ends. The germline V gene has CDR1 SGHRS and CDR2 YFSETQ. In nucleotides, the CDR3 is TGCGCCAGCAGCGCGGACGGAGATAGCACAGATACGCAGTATTTT. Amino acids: CASSADGDSTDTQYF. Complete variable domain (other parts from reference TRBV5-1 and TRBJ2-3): KAGVTQTPRYLIKTRGQQVTLSCSPISGHRSVSWYQQTPGQGLQFLFEYFSETQRNKGNFPGRFSGRQFSNSRSEMNVSTLELGDSALYLCASSADGDSTDTQYFGPGTRLTVL.

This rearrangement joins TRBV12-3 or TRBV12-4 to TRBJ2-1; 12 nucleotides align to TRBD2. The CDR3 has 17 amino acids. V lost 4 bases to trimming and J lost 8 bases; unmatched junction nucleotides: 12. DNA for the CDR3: TGTGCCAGCAGTTCCACCTGGACTAGCGGGGAGCAGGATGAGCAGTTCTTC. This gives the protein CASSSTWTSGEQDEQFF.

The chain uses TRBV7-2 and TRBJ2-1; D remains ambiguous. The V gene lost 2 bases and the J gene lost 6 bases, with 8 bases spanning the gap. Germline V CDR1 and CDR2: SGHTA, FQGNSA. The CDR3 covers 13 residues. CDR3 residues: CASSLSPLNEQFF. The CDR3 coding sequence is TGTGCCAGCAGCTTATCCCCCCTCAATGAGCAGTTCTTC.

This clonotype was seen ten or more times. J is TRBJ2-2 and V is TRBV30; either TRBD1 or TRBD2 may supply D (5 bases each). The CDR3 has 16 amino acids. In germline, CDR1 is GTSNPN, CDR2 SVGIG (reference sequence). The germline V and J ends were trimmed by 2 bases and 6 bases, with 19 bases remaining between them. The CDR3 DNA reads TGTGCCTGGAGTCTATCGGGATCCTACAGGCCCGGGGAGCTGTTTTTT. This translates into CAWSLSGSYRPGELFF. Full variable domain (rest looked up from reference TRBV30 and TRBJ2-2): SQTIHQWPATLVQPVGSPLSLECTVEGTSNPNLYWYRQAAGRGLQLLFYSVGIGQISSEVPQNLSASRPQDRQFILSSKKLLLSDSGFYLCAWSLSGSYRPGELFFGEGSRLTVL.

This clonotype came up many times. The CDR3 region has the DNA TGTGCCAGCAGTGAATCCGGCGAGACCCAGTACTTC. Protein product: CASSESGETQYF. The genes are TRBV25-1 and TRBJ2-5; D remains ambiguous. There are 12 residues in the CDR3. Germline V gives CDR1 MGHDK, CDR2 SYGVNS. V lost 1 base and J 5 bases, leaving 5 bases between the germline ends.